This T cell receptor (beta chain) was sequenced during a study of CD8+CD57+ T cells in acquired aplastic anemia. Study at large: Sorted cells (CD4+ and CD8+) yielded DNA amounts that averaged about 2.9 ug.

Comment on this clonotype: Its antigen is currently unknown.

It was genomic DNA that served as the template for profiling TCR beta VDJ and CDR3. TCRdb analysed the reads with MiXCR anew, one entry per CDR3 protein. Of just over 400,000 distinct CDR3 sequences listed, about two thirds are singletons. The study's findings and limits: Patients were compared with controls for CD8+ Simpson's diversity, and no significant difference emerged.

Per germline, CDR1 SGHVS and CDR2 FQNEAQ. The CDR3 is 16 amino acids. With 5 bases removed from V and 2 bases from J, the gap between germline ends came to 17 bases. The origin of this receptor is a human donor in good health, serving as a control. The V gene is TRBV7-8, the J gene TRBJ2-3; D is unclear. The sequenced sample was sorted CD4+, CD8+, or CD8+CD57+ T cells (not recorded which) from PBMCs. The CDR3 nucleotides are TGTGCCAGCAGCCTCGGACGGGCGGTAGACACAGATACGCAGTATTTT. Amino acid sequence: CASSLGRAVDTDTQYF.